This T cell receptor beta chain was recovered during a study of blood T cell repertoires in COVID-19. As processed by the authors: Amplification from reference gene primers served as the basis for estimated nucleated cell counts. Repertoires were generated with immunoSEQ multiplex PCR, while TCRdb's copy carries only in-frame clones and drops some. From that table come the V and J calls and clone size; the DNA was used to work out D and trimming. This sample has 30,000 to 40,000 clones; 65% to 90% occur once, and the top ten carry just over 5.5%. CDR1 KGHSH and CDR2 LQKENI come from the germline V gene. Trimming removed 5 bases from V and 6 bases from J; junction bases left unmatched: 10. The CDR3 has 15 amino acids.

The rearrangement links TRBV18 to TRBJ2-7; 10 nucleotides match TRBD1. The receptor's source is a woman older than 75 with active or convalescent COVID-19. What was sequenced was peripheral blood. The DNA of the CDR3 is TGTGCCAGCTCAGCCGGGACAGGGGATTGGGGCGAGCAGTACTTC. Its protein is CASSAGTGDWGEQYF.